A selection of T cell receptor beta chains follows, all from one sample in a study of blood T cell repertoires in COVID-19. Only in-frame clones appear in the TCRdb table, and some are missing; sequencing was by immunoSEQ multiplex PCR. This table holds around 250,000 clones, 86% found once. The material sequenced was peripheral blood. Receptors originate from a man at least 80 years old with acute or convalescent COVID-19. CDR3s include the opening cysteine and the closing phenylalanine or tryptophan. Fields, in order: V gene, clone size, D gene, J gene, CDR3 length, CDR3 DNA, CDR3 protein. D genes are given only for firm matches. Clone size is shown for a subset of rows, as once, few, many or a class of expanded clone.

v_call: TRBV9; clone_size: -; d_call: -; j_call: TRBJ1-1; cdr3_length: 17; cdr3_nt: TGTGCCAGCAGCCCCAGCCGGGCGAGGGTTTTGGACACTGAAGCTTTCTTT; cdr3_aa: CASSPSRARVLDTEAFF
v_call: TRBV27; clone_size: -; d_call: TRBD1; j_call: TRBJ2-7; cdr3_length: 15; cdr3_nt: TGTGCCAGTGCGAGGACAGGCCGAGACTCCTACGAGCAGTACTTC; cdr3_aa: CASARTGRDSYEQYF
v_call: TRBV6-5; clone_size: -; d_call: TRBD1; j_call: TRBJ2-1; cdr3_length: 15; cdr3_nt: TGTGCCAGCAGTTACGGACAGGGGGCTGCCAATGAGCAGTTCTTC; cdr3_aa: CASSYGQGAANEQFF
v_call: TRBV19; clone_size: many; d_call: TRBD1; j_call: TRBJ1-2; cdr3_length: 15; cdr3_nt: TGTGCCAGTACCCTCCGGGGGACAGTTAACTATGGCTACACCTTC; cdr3_aa: CASTLRGTVNYGYTF
v_call: TRBV4-3; clone_size: few; d_call: -; j_call: TRBJ2-5; cdr3_length: 17; cdr3_nt: TGCGCCAGCAGCCAAGGAAACCGGGTAGGCAAGCAAGAGACCCAGTACTTC; cdr3_aa: CASSQGNRVGKQETQYF
v_call: TRBV6-5; clone_size: -; d_call: -; j_call: TRBJ2-5; cdr3_length: 15; cdr3_nt: TGTGCCAGCAGTTACTCGGGGGGTTTGGTGGAGACCCAGTACTTC; cdr3_aa: CASSYSGGLVETQYF
v_call: TRBV20-1; clone_size: -; d_call: TRBD1; j_call: TRBJ2-2; cdr3_length: 20; cdr3_nt: TGCAGTGCTAGTCCCCCCCTCGGGACAGTCCAAGGCGCGAACACCGGGGAGCTGTTTTTT; cdr3_aa: CSASPPLGTVQGANTGELFF
v_call: TRBV14; clone_size: -; d_call: -; j_call: TRBJ1-3; cdr3_length: 14; cdr3_nt: TGTGCCAGCAGCCAAGCAGGGATGGGAAACACCATATATTTT; cdr3_aa: CASSQAGMGNTIYF
v_call: TRBV5-5; clone_size: -; d_call: -; j_call: TRBJ1-6; cdr3_length: 13; cdr3_nt: TGTGCCAGCAGCTTGGGCGATAATTCACCCCTCCACTTT; cdr3_aa: CASSLGDNSPLHF
v_call: TRBV5-1; clone_size: -; d_call: -; j_call: TRBJ2-2; cdr3_length: 16; cdr3_nt: TGCGCCAGCAGCTTGGCCGGAGCTTCGAACACCGGGGAGCTGTTTTTT; cdr3_aa: CASSLAGASNTGELFF
v_call: TRBV4-2; clone_size: -; d_call: -; j_call: TRBJ2-3; cdr3_length: 14; cdr3_nt: TGTGCCAGCAGCCAGCAAGGAAGCGCAGATACGCAGTATTTT; cdr3_aa: CASSQQGSADTQYF
v_call: TRBV9; clone_size: once; d_call: -; j_call: TRBJ2-5; cdr3_length: 14; cdr3_nt: TGTGCCAGCAGCGTAGGGAACAGACAAGAGACCCAGTACTTC; cdr3_aa: CASSVGNRQETQYF
v_call: TRBV20-1; clone_size: -; d_call: -; j_call: TRBJ1-5; cdr3_length: 11; cdr3_nt: TGCAGTGCCACCGGGTCTGGGCCCCAGCATTTT; cdr3_aa: CSATGSGPQHF
v_call: TRBV11-2; clone_size: few; d_call: -; j_call: TRBJ1-1; cdr3_length: 18; cdr3_nt: TGTGCCAGCAGCTTAGAAGGGAACCCAGGGGTAAGGGGTACTGAAGCTTTCTTT; cdr3_aa: CASSLEGNPGVRGTEAFF
v_call: TRBV21-1; clone_size: -; d_call: -; j_call: TRBJ2-1; cdr3_length: 17; cdr3_nt: TGTGCCAGCAGCAAAGAGGTGAGTAGCGGGAGCTCCGCCGAGCAGTTCTTC; cdr3_aa: CASSKEVSSGSSAEQFF
v_call: TRBV28; clone_size: -; d_call: -; j_call: TRBJ1-3; cdr3_length: 16; cdr3_nt: TGTGCCAGCAGTTTGGGTGCTCGGGTCTCTGGAAACACCATATATTTT; cdr3_aa: CASSLGARVSGNTIYF
v_call: TRBV3-1/TRBV3-2; clone_size: -; d_call: TRBD2; j_call: TRBJ2-1; cdr3_length: 15; cdr3_nt: TGTGCCAGCAGCCCTCTCGCGGGAGGGGGCAATGAGCAGTTCTTC; cdr3_aa: CASSPLAGGGNEQFF
v_call: TRBV28; clone_size: once; d_call: TRBD1; j_call: TRBJ2-1; cdr3_length: 15; cdr3_nt: TGTGCCAGCAGTTCTTTGGGACAGGGCAACAATGAGCAGTTCTTC; cdr3_aa: CASSSLGQGNNEQFF
v_call: TRBV27; clone_size: -; d_call: TRBD1; j_call: TRBJ1-6; cdr3_length: 15; cdr3_nt: TGTGCCAGCAGTACCCGGACAGGGGGCAATTCACCCCTCCACTTT; cdr3_aa: CASSTRTGGNSPLHF
v_call: TRBV14; clone_size: -; d_call: TRBD2; j_call: TRBJ2-1; cdr3_length: 15; cdr3_nt: TGTGCCAGCAGCGAAACTAGCGGGGCTTACAATGAGCAGTTCTTC; cdr3_aa: CASSETSGAYNEQFF
v_call: TRBV12-3/TRBV12-4; clone_size: few; d_call: -; j_call: TRBJ1-2; cdr3_length: 11; cdr3_nt: TGTGCCAGCAGTTCCTCTCAGAGCTACACCTTC; cdr3_aa: CASSSSQSYTF
v_call: TRBV24-1; clone_size: -; d_call: -; j_call: TRBJ1-2; cdr3_length: 13; cdr3_nt: TGTGCCACCAGTGACACCACAACAACTGGCTACACCTTC; cdr3_aa: CATSDTTTTGYTF
v_call: TRBV15; clone_size: once; d_call: -; j_call: TRBJ1-5; cdr3_length: 13; cdr3_nt: TGTGCCACCAGCGTATCCAGCAATCAGCCCCAGCATTTT; cdr3_aa: CATSVSSNQPQHF
v_call: TRBV19; clone_size: -; d_call: TRBD1; j_call: TRBJ1-1; cdr3_length: 13; cdr3_nt: TGTGCCAGTAGTATTGCGACAGGGACTGAAGCTTTCTTT; cdr3_aa: CASSIATGTEAFF
v_call: TRBV6-2/TRBV6-3; clone_size: -; d_call: -; j_call: TRBJ1-6; cdr3_length: 14; cdr3_nt: TGTGCCAGCAGTTACTCGATAGGGAGTCCACCCCTCCACTTT; cdr3_aa: CASSYSIGSPPLHF
v_call: TRBV7-9; clone_size: -; d_call: -; j_call: TRBJ2-1; cdr3_length: 13; cdr3_nt: TGTGCCAGCAGCCCCAGCTCCTACAATGAGCAGTTCTTC; cdr3_aa: CASSPSSYNEQFF
v_call: TRBV5-1; clone_size: -; d_call: TRBD1; j_call: TRBJ1-2; cdr3_length: 14; cdr3_nt: TGCGCCAGCAGCTTGGAAAACAGGGGGCAGGGCTACACCTTC; cdr3_aa: CASSLENRGQGYTF
v_call: TRBV11-2; clone_size: -; d_call: -; j_call: TRBJ2-2; cdr3_length: 15; cdr3_nt: TGTGCCAGCAGCTTAGGACTAGTGGACACCGGGGAGCTGTTTTTT; cdr3_aa: CASSLGLVDTGELFF
v_call: TRBV3-1/TRBV3-2; clone_size: -; d_call: TRBD2; j_call: TRBJ2-5; cdr3_length: 17; cdr3_nt: TGTGCCAGCAGCCAAGGGGGAGTAGCGGGAGTCCAAGAGACCCAGTACTTC; cdr3_aa: CASSQGGVAGVQETQYF
v_call: TRBV29-1; clone_size: -; d_call: -; j_call: TRBJ2-1; cdr3_length: 14; cdr3_nt: TGCAGCGTTGAAGCGGAGGTTCGAGACAATGAGCAGTTCTTC; cdr3_aa: CSVEAEVRDNEQFF
v_call: TRBV15; clone_size: -; d_call: -; j_call: TRBJ1-3; cdr3_length: 16; cdr3_nt: TGTGCCACCAGCAGAGATAAAGGCGGCTCTGGAAACACCATATATTTT; cdr3_aa: CATSRDKGGSGNTIYF
v_call: TRBV14; clone_size: -; d_call: -; j_call: TRBJ2-7; cdr3_length: 15; cdr3_nt: TGTGCCAGCAGCCAATCGACCGTACCGGGTGACGAGCAGTACTTC; cdr3_aa: CASSQSTVPGDEQYF
v_call: TRBV28; clone_size: once; d_call: -; j_call: TRBJ1-1; cdr3_length: 16; cdr3_nt: TGTGCCAGCAGTTTACGGGGGGGGAGGTTCAACACTGAAGCTTTCTTT; cdr3_aa: CASSLRGGRFNTEAFF
v_call: TRBV7-6; clone_size: -; d_call: -; j_call: TRBJ1-1; cdr3_length: 13; cdr3_nt: TGTGCCAGCAGCTTAGCAGGCGGGCGAGAAGCTTTCTTT; cdr3_aa: CASSLAGGREAFF
v_call: TRBV4-2; clone_size: -; d_call: -; j_call: TRBJ2-7; cdr3_length: 14; cdr3_nt: TGTGCCAGCAGCCAAGATCACGGGTTCTACGAGCAGTACTTC; cdr3_aa: CASSQDHGFYEQYF
v_call: TRBV29-1; clone_size: -; d_call: -; j_call: TRBJ1-4; cdr3_length: 13; cdr3_nt: TGCAGCGTCGTCGGGTCTGGTAATGAAAAACTGTTTTTT; cdr3_aa: CSVVGSGNEKLFF
v_call: TRBV25-1; clone_size: -; d_call: -; j_call: TRBJ2-7; cdr3_length: 11; cdr3_nt: TGTGCCAGCAGTGCCCTCTACGAGCAGTACTTC; cdr3_aa: CASSALYEQYF
v_call: TRBV4-2; clone_size: -; d_call: TRBD1; j_call: TRBJ1-2; cdr3_length: 15; cdr3_nt: TGTGCCAGCAGCCAAGCGGGACAGCCGGTCCGAGGCTACACCTTC; cdr3_aa: CASSQAGQPVRGYTF
v_call: TRBV27; clone_size: few; d_call: -; j_call: TRBJ2-7; cdr3_length: 13; cdr3_nt: TGTGCCACCCGGGGTAACTTGATCTACGAGCAGTACTTC; cdr3_aa: CATRGNLIYEQYF
v_call: TRBV12-5; clone_size: -; d_call: TRBD1; j_call: TRBJ1-2; cdr3_length: 14; cdr3_nt: TGTGCTAGTGGTATGACAGGGGAGAACTATGGCTACACCTTC; cdr3_aa: CASGMTGENYGYTF
v_call: TRBV29-1; clone_size: -; d_call: -; j_call: TRBJ1-1; cdr3_length: 12; cdr3_nt: TGCAGCGTAGGGACACCGAACACTGAAGCTTTCTTT; cdr3_aa: CSVGTPNTEAFF
v_call: TRBV5-4; clone_size: -; d_call: TRBD1; j_call: TRBJ1-5; cdr3_length: 16; cdr3_nt: TGTGCCAGCAGCAACAACCCGGGACAGGGCAATCAGCCCCAGCATTTT; cdr3_aa: CASSNNPGQGNQPQHF
v_call: TRBV27; clone_size: -; d_call: -; j_call: TRBJ2-1; cdr3_length: 15; cdr3_nt: TGTGCCAGCAGTTTTCAAGCGGGCAGAAACAATGAGCAGTTCTTC; cdr3_aa: CASSFQAGRNNEQFF
v_call: TRBV27; clone_size: -; d_call: -; j_call: TRBJ2-2; cdr3_length: 13; cdr3_nt: TGTGCCAGCAGTTTATATCGCACCGGGGAGCTGTTTTTT; cdr3_aa: CASSLYRTGELFF
v_call: TRBV18; clone_size: -; d_call: -; j_call: TRBJ2-5; cdr3_length: 13; cdr3_nt: TGTGCCAGCTCACCGTCCCTGAGCGAGACCCAGTACTTC; cdr3_aa: CASSPSLSETQYF
v_call: TRBV2; clone_size: -; d_call: TRBD2; j_call: TRBJ2-1; cdr3_length: 17; cdr3_nt: TGTGCCAGCAGGGGGACTAGCGGGAGATCGGAAAACAATGAGCAGTTCTTC; cdr3_aa: CASRGTSGRSENNEQFF
v_call: TRBV19; clone_size: -; d_call: -; j_call: TRBJ2-7; cdr3_length: 14; cdr3_nt: TGTGCCAGTAGTCGGCGGGGGCCGACCTACGAGCAGTACTTC; cdr3_aa: CASSRRGPTYEQYF
v_call: TRBV19; clone_size: -; d_call: -; j_call: TRBJ1-5; cdr3_length: 13; cdr3_nt: TGTGCCAGTGAGACCGGGGTCAATCAGCCCCAGCATTTT; cdr3_aa: CASETGVNQPQHF
v_call: TRBV6-5; clone_size: -; d_call: -; j_call: TRBJ1-5; cdr3_length: 15; cdr3_nt: TGTGCCAGCAGACCTCAGGGTTGGGGCAATCAGCCCCAGCATTTT; cdr3_aa: CASRPQGWGNQPQHF
v_call: TRBV7-2; clone_size: -; d_call: TRBD2; j_call: TRBJ2-5; cdr3_length: 14; cdr3_nt: TGTGCCAGCAGCTCGGGACTAGTCGGGGAGACCCAGTACTTC; cdr3_aa: CASSSGLVGETQYF
v_call: TRBV4-2; clone_size: -; d_call: -; j_call: TRBJ1-3; cdr3_length: 15; cdr3_nt: TGTGCCAGCAGCCAAGAGAGCGGGGCCGGAAACACCATATATTTT; cdr3_aa: CASSQESGAGNTIYF
v_call: TRBV6-6; clone_size: -; d_call: -; j_call: TRBJ2-1; cdr3_length: 11; cdr3_nt: TGTGCCACCGCCTACGGGAATGAGCAGTTCTTC; cdr3_aa: CATAYGNEQFF
v_call: TRBV28; clone_size: few; d_call: -; j_call: TRBJ1-5; cdr3_length: 12; cdr3_nt: TGTGCCAGCAGGACCCAACCGGGACTCCAGTACTTT; cdr3_aa: CASRTQPGLQYF
v_call: TRBV10-1; clone_size: -; d_call: TRBD1; j_call: TRBJ2-3; cdr3_length: 13; cdr3_nt: TGCGCCAGCGCAGGGGGCTGGGCAGATACGCAGTATTTT; cdr3_aa: CASAGGWADTQYF